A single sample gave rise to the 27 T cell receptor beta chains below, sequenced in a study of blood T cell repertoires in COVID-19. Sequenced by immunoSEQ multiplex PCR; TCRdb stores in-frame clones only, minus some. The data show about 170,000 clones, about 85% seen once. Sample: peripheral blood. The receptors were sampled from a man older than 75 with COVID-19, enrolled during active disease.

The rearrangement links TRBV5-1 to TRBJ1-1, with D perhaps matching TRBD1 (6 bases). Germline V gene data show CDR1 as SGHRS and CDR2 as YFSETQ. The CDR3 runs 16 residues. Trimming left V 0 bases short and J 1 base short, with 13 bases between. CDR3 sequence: CASSLEFAGANTEAFF. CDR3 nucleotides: TGCGCCAGCAGCTTGGAATTTGCAGGGGCGAACACTGAAGCTTTCTTT.

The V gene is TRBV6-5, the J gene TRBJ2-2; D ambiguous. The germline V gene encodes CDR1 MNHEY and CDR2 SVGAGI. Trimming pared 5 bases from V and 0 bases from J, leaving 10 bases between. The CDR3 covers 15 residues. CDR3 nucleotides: TGTGCCAGCAGTCCCTATATACCGAACACCGGGGAGCTGTTTTTT. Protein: CASSPYIPNTGELFF.

The CDR3: CASSKTGGGRTEAFF. CDR3 DNA: TGTGCCAGCAGCAAGACAGGGGGCGGGCGAACTGAAGCTTTCTTT. This chain connects TRBV21-1 to TRBJ1-1; TRBD1, the table's D call, lacks a check against the DNA. TRBV21-1 counts as a pseudogene. This CDR3 has 15 residues.

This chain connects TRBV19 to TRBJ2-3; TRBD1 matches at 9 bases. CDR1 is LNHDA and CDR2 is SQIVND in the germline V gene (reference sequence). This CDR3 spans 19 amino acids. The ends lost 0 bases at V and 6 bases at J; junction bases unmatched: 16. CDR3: CASSIDGHRGPTIPDTQYF. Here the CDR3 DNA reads TGTGCCAGTAGTATAGATGGACACAGGGGGCCGACGATCCCTGATACGCAGTATTTT.

CDR3: CASSSGISGEGTDTQYF. CDR3 in DNA: TGCGCCAGCAGCTCGGGGATCTCAGGGGAAGGCACAGATACGCAGTATTTT. The rearrangement uses TRBV5-1 and TRBJ2-3; D possibly corresponds to TRBD1 (6 bases). Per germline, CDR1 SGHRS and CDR2 YFSETQ. V lost 3 bases, J lost 1 base, and 18 bases lay in between. This CDR3 is built from 17 residues.

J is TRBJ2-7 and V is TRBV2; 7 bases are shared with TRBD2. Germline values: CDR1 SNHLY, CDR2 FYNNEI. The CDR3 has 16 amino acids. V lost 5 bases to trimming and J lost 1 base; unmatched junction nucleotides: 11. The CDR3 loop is CASSWGRASGSYEQYF. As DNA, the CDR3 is TGTGCCAGCAGTTGGGGTCGGGCTAGCGGATCCTACGAGCAGTACTTC.

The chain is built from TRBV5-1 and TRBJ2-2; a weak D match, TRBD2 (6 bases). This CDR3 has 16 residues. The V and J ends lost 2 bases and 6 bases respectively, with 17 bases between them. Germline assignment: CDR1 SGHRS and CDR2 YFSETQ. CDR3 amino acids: CASSFELGPGAGELFF. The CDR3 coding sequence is TGCGCCAGCAGCTTCGAGCTGGGGCCGGGGGCCGGGGAGCTGTTTTTT.

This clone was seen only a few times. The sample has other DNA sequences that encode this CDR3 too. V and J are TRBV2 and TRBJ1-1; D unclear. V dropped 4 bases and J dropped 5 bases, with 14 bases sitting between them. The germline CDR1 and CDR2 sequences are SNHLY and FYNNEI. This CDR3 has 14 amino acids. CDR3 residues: CASSAVTGGTEAFF. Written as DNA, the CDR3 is TGTGCCAGCAGTGCAGTAACGGGAGGAACTGAAGCTTTCTTT.

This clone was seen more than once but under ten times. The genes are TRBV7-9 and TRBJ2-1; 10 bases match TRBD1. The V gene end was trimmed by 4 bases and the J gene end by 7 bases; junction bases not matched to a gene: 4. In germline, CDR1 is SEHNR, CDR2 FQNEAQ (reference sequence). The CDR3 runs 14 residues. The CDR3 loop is CASSSGQGRNEQFF. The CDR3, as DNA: TGTGCCAGCAGCTCGGGACAGGGGAGGAATGAGCAGTTCTTC.

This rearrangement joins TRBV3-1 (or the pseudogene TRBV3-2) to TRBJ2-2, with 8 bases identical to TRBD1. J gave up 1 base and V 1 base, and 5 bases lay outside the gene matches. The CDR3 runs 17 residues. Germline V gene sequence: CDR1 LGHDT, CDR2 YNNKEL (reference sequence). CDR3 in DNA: TGTGCCAGCAGCCAAGCCGGACAGGGCTGGAACACCGGGGAGCTGTTTTTT. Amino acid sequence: CASSQAGQGWNTGELFF.

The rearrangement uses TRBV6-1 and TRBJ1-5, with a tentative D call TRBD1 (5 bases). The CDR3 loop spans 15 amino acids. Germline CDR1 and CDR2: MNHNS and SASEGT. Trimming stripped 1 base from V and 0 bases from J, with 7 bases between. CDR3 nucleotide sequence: TGTGCCAGCAGTGAAGGGGGCCGTAGCAATCAGCCCCAGCATTTT. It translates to CASSEGGRSNQPQHF.

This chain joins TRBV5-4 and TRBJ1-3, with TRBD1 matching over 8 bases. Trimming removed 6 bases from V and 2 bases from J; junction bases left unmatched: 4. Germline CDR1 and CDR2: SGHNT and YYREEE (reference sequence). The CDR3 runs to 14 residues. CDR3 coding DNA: TGTGCCAGCACCAGGGGGCCCCCTGGAAACACCATATATTTT. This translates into CASTRGPPGNTIYF.

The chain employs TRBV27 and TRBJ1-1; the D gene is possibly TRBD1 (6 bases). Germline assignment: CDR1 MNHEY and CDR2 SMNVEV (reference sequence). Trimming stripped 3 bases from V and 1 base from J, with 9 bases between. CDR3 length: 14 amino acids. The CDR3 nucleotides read TGTGCCAGCAGTTTTAGACAGGCGAACACTGAAGCTTTCTTT. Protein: CASSFRQANTEAFF.

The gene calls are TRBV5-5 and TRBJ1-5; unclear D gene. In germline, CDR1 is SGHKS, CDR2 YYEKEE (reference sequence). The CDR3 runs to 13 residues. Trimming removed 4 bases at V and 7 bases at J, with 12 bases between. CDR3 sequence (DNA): TGTGCCAGCAGCGCCGATTCACAACAGCCCCAGCATTTT. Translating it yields CASSADSQQPQHF.

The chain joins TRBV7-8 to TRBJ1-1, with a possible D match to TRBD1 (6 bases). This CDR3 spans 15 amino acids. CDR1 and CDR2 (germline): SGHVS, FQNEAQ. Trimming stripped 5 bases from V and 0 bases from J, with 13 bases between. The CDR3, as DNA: TGTGCCAGCAGCCCGTCGGGACACGTGAACACTGAAGCTTTCTTT. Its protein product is CASSPSGHVNTEAFF.

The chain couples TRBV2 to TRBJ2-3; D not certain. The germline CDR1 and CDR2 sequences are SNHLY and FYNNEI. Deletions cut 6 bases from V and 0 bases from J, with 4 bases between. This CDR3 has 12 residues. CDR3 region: CASRQSTDTQYF. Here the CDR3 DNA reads TGTGCCAGCAGGCAGAGCACAGATACGCAGTATTTT.

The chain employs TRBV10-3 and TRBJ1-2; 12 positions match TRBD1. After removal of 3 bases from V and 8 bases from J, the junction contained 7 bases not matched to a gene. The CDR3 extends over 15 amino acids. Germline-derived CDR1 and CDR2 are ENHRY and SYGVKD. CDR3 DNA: TGTGCCATCAGTGATCCGGGACAGGGGGCTGAAGGCTACACCTTC. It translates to CAISDPGQGAEGYTF.

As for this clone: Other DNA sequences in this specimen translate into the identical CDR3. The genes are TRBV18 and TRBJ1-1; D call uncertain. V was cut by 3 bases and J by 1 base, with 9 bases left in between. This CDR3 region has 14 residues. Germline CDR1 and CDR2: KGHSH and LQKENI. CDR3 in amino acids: CASSPSGQNTEAFF. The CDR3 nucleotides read TGTGCCAGCTCACCGAGCGGCCAGAACACTGAAGCTTTCTTT. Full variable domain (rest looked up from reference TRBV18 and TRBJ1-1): NAGVMQNPRHLVRRRGQEARLRCSPMKGHSHVYWYRQLPEEGLKFMVYLQKENIIDESGMPKERFSAEFPKEGPSILRIQQVVRGDSAAYFCASSPSGQNTEAFFGQGTRLTVV.

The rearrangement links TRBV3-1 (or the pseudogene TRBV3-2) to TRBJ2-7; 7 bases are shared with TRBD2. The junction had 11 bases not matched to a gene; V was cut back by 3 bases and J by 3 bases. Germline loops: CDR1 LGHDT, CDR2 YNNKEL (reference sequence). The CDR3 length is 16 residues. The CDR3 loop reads CASSQGPSGEIYEQYF. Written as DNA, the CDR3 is TGTGCCAGCAGCCAGGGACCCAGCGGGGAAATCTACGAGCAGTACTTC.

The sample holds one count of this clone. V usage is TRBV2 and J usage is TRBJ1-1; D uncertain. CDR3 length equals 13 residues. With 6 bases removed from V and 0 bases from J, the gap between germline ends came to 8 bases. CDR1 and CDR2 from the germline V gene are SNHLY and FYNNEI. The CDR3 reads CASRAPLNTEAFF. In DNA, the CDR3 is TGTGCCAGCAGGGCTCCTCTGAACACTGAAGCTTTCTTT.

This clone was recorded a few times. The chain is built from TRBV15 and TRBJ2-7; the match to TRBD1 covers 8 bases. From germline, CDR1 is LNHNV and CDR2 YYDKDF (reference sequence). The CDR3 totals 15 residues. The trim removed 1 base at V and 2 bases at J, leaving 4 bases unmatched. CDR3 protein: CATSRGRTGTYEQYF. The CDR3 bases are TGTGCCACCAGCAGAGGGAGGACAGGGACCTACGAGCAGTACTTC.

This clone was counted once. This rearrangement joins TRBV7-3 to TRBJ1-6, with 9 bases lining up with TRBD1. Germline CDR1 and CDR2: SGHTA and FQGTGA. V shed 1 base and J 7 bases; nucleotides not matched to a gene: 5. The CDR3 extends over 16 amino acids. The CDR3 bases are TGTGCCAGCAGCTTAAAGGGAGGGACAGGGAATTCACCCCTCCACTTT. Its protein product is CASSLKGGTGNSPLHF.

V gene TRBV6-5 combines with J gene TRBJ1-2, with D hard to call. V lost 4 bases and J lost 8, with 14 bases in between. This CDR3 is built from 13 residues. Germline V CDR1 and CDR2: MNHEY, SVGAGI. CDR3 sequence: CASSFEAYWGYTF. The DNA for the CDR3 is TGTGCCAGCAGTTTCGAGGCCTACTGGGGCTACACCTTC.

The CDR3 is CASSLEWGDLSDGYTF. The CDR3 bases are TGCGCCAGCAGCTTGGAATGGGGGGACTTAAGCGATGGCTACACCTTC. The chain couples TRBV5-1 to TRBJ1-2; a weak D match, TRBD1 (5 bases). V lost 0 bases and J 6 bases, leaving 18 bases between the germline ends. The CDR3 is made up of 16 amino acids. Germline values: CDR1 SGHRS, CDR2 YFSETQ.

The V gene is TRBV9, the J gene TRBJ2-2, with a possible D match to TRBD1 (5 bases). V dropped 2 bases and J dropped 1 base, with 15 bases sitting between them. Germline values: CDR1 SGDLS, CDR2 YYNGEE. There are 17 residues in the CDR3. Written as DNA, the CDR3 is TGTGCCAGCAGCGTCAGGGCGGCCGTAGGGAACACCGGGGAGCTGTTTTTT. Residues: CASSVRAAVGNTGELFF. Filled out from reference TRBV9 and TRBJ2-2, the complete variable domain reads DSGVTQTPKHLITATGQRVTLRCSPRSGDLSVYWYQQSLDQGLQFLIQYYNGEERAKGNILERFSAQQFPDLHSELNLSSLELGDSALYFCASSVRAAVGNTGELFFGEGSRLTVL.

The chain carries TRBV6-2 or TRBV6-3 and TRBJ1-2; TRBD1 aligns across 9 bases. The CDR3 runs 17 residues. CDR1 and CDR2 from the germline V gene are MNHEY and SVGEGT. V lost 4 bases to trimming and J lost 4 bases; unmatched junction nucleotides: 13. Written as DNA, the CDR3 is TGTGCCAGCAGTTTTTACAAAACAGGGGGCAGGAGCTATGGCTACACCTTC. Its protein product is CASSFYKTGGRSYGYTF.

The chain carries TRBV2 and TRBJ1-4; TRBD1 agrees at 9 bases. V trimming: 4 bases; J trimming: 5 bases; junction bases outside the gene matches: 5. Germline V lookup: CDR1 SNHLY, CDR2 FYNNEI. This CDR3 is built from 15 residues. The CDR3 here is CASSATGQGNEKLFF. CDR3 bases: TGTGCCAGCAGTGCGACAGGACAGGGGAATGAAAAACTGTTTTTT.